This T cell receptor beta chain was retrieved from a study of shared clonotypes between healthy human individuals (dated by TCRdb to the early 2020s). Regarding the complete study: A couple of women and a few men aged 18 to 49 years were included in the cohort. Per donor, three plates each were used for CD4 naive and CD4 memory, two for CD8 naive, and one for CD8 memory. To estimate repertoire size and how much clonotypes are shared between individuals, the study performed deep sequencing of blood TCR repertoires from roughly five healthy adults. To increase sequencing depth and limit assay-specific biases, different laboratories used diverse techniques to prepare libraries and sequence TCR repertoires. Between about 0.94 and 8.9 billion PBMCs per donor were obtained by leukapheresis.

The study at large found these results: The small number of donors limited the genetic and exposure-history diversity represented. Pairwise subsampling led to the expectation that sequencing depth would affect the degree of clonotype sharing among donors. Naive subsets generally had larger estimated clonotype richness than memory subsets. Rarefaction of sorted-subset datasets indicated incomplete sequencing despite the large sequencing depth. Compared with non-shared clonotypes, clonotypes shared by all four sorted-subset donors had higher generation probabilities. Across a handful of donors, about 4.5% of naive CD4, approximately 3.6% of naive CD8, 2.3% of memory CD4, and around 0.4% of memory CD8 clonotypes were shared. Sampling was limited to blood, and TCR repertoires in tissue likely differ from TCR repertoires in blood.

Using the deep immunoSEQ assay, multiplex PCR amplified TCR CDR3 regions from genomic DNA. For each cell subset, the extracted genomic DNA was distributed evenly across all wells of several immunoSEQ 96-well plates, and each plate served as one replicate. For sorted subsets, about 220 ng of genomic DNA, equivalent to some 33,000 T cell genomes, went into each replicate PCR. Purified libraries were quantified with a Qubit 3.0 fluorometer, sized on a Bioanalyzer 2100, and re-quantified with the KAPA Library Quantification kit. Every immunoSEQ 96-well plate was sequenced on a dedicated single-read 150-cycle Illumina NextSeq 550 flow cell. On the study's bioinformatics: Because the immunoSEQ output included only junctional sequences and no quality scores, the filtering could not be the same as the filtering used for full-length reads. Sequences were annotated with PyIR, a Python wrapper for IgBLAST v1.9, and V/J genes and CDR3 were assigned using IMGT germline references. Reads with weak V/J assignments (E-value above 1e-6), missing CDR3, stop codons, out-of-frame junctions, or ambiguous translated residues were removed. V3J clonotypes were defined as sequences sharing the same inferred V gene, J gene, and CDR3 amino acid sequence. Percentage overlap between repertoires was calculated by dividing the number of shared unique clonotypes by the size of the smaller repertoire. Richness of each repertoire was evaluated using RTK rarefaction, the Chao1 estimator, and Recon v2.1 estimates of unobserved clonotypes. For all TCRbeta clonotypes obtained by the gDNA method from several donors, generation probabilities were computed with OLGA. Imported from immuneACCESS, the table was reduced by TCRdb to in-frame sequences with V and J called. These copies leave out some clones; in studies compared against another copy, an unresolved V gene accounts for under half, and the cause of the remainder is not known. The DNA gave D and trimming, while V, J and clone size come from that table. This sample has some 2.1 million clones in its table, and 85% to 95% of those were observed once. The biggest ten clones account for under 0.15% of the sample.

Taken from cysteine to phenylalanine, the CDR3 has 13 residues. The sequence is cut down to CDR3 DNA, 39 bases in frame from base 1. V lost 8 bases and J lost 3 bases; the stretch between them is 13 bases long. For CDR1 and CDR2, the germline V gene lists ENHRY and SYGVKD. The donors were healthy, HIV-negative adults who had no recently reported acute infections or vaccinations. All donors were Caucasian adults living in Nashville, Tennessee, USA. Magnetic negative selection was used to enrich CD4+ T cells, after which naive cells were positively selected on CD45RA and the negative fraction became the memory subset. After blood collection by leukapheresis, PBMCs were isolated using Ficoll-Histopaque density gradient centrifugation and then cryopreserved in the vapor phase of liquid nitrogen. Analytical flow cytometry was used to check the purity and quantity of each magnetically sorted T cell population. From each sorted fraction, genomic DNA was isolated and quantified by UV absorbance on a Nanodrop 2000c.

In this sample, this clone turned up once. It lacks a known antigen. No base quality information exists; no much larger clone differs at one position. The sequenced sample was naive CD4+ T cells sorted from blood. The cell subset or site tag for this specimen amounts to: CD45RA+ positively selected. This receptor was obtained from a man aged 18 to 30 in good health. This chain is built from TRBV10-3 and TRBJ1-2; a tentative D call is TRBD1 (5 bases match). The CDR3 here reads CAIGTGAHYGYTF. The base sequence is TGTGCCATCGGGACCGGGGCACACTATGGCTACACCTTC.